This T cell receptor beta chain came from a study of T cell responses to AZD1222 COVID-19 vaccine. Clones were sequenced by immunoSEQ multiplex PCR, and TCRdb holds only the in-frame ones, with some missing. The sample records under 85,000 clones, approximately 86% being singletons. This CDR3 contains 17 residues. Unmatched junction bases numbered 7, after V lost 2 bases and J lost 0 bases. CDR1 is MNHEY and CDR2 is SVGEGT in the germline V gene. The sample was peripheral blood, taken on day 0 of MenACWY control vaccination. The chain carries TRBV6-2 or TRBV6-3 and TRBJ2-3; 8 bases agree with TRBD1. This clonotype originated in an adult in good health. For the CDR3, the DNA is TGTGCCAGCAGTTACGACCGACAGGGGTCTAGCACAGATACGCAGTATTTT. Amino acid sequence: CASSYDRQGSSTDTQYF.